These T cell receptor beta chains were read from a single sample in a study of cytomegalovirus exposure and HLA in healthy donors. Sequenced by immunoSEQ multiplex PCR; TCRdb stores in-frame clones only, minus some. Among 130,000 to 150,000 clones listed, around 82% were seen once. Sequencing used PBMCs. Source of these receptors: a woman aged 18-30 years in good health and CMV-seropositive. CDR3s include the opening cysteine and the closing phenylalanine or tryptophan. A D gene is named only where the DNA matches it firmly. The listing skips clone size in some rows; elsewhere it reads once, few, many or a size class.

size	D	V	J	CDR3	DNA
NA	TRBD2	TRBV5-1	TRBJ2-2	CASSQLTSGVVGELFF	TGCGCCAGCAGCCAACTGACTAGCGGGGTTGTCGGGGAGCTGTTTTTT
NA	NA	TRBV5-1	TRBJ2-5	CASSGTLQEAQYF	TGCGCCAGCAGCGGGACACTTCAAGAGGCCCAGTACTTC
NA	NA	TRBV7-2	TRBJ2-7	CASSSDYSYEQYF	TGTGCCAGCAGCTCGGACTACTCCTACGAGCAGTACTTC
NA	NA	TRBV6-1	TRBJ1-5	CASSGQLNQPQHF	TGTGCCAGCAGCGGACAGCTCAATCAGCCCCAGCATTTT
NA	NA	TRBV15	TRBJ2-3	CATSRDTGRLTDTQYF	TGTGCCACCAGCAGAGATACAGGACGCCTCACAGATACGCAGTATTTT
once	NA	TRBV7-8	TRBJ2-1	CASSFLDSYNEQFF	TGTGCCAGCAGCTTTCTCGACAGCTACAATGAGCAGTTCTTC
NA	TRBD1	TRBV18	TRBJ2-1	CASSPDRGGYNEQFF	TGTGCCAGCTCACCAGACAGGGGGGGGTACAATGAGCAGTTCTTC
NA	TRBD1	TRBV5-1	TRBJ1-2	CASSLEGTGNYGYTF	TGCGCCAGCAGCTTGGAGGGGACAGGGAACTATGGCTACACCTTC
NA	TRBD2	TRBV5-6	TRBJ2-1	CASSHTSGGFPTYNEQFF	TGTGCCAGCAGCCATACTAGCGGGGGGTTTCCCACCTACAATGAGCAGTTCTTC
few	TRBD1	TRBV6-6	TRBJ2-1	CASTPTGVNEQFF	TGTGCCAGCACCCCGACAGGGGTGAATGAGCAGTTCTTC
few	NA	TRBV27	TRBJ2-3	CASSSTSGIGTQYF	TGTGCCAGCAGTTCGACTTCCGGGATCGGAACGCAGTATTTT
NA	NA	TRBV9	TRBJ2-6	CASRGEGVTSGANVLTF	TGTGCCAGCAGAGGAGAGGGGGTGACCTCTGGGGCCAACGTCCTGACTTTC
few	TRBD1	TRBV5-6	TRBJ2-5	CASSLGTGGGETQYF	TGTGCCAGCAGCTTGGGCACAGGGGGTGGGGAGACCCAGTACTTC
NA	NA	TRBV5-6	TRBJ2-1	CASSPGAGAYNEQFF	TGTGCCAGCAGCCCAGGAGCCGGGGCCTACAATGAGCAGTTCTTC
NA	NA	TRBV9	TRBJ1-1	CASSVGTVNTEAFF	TGTGCCAGCAGCGTAGGGACAGTGAACACTGAAGCTTTCTTT
few	NA	TRBV11-2	TRBJ1-2	CASSLNRAYGYTF	TGTGCCAGCAGCTTAAACAGGGCATATGGCTACACCTTC
NA	TRBD1	TRBV7-9	TRBJ2-3	CASSLGQGTDTQYF	TGTGCCAGCAGCTTAGGACAGGGAACAGATACGCAGTATTTT
NA	NA	TRBV6-5	TRBJ2-4	CATSNGGAAKNIQYF	TGTGCCACCTCTAATGGGGGCGCGGCCAAAAACATTCAGTACTTC
NA	NA	TRBV18	TRBJ1-1	CASSPAGANTEAFF	TGTGCCAGCTCACCAGCGGGGGCGAACACTGAAGCTTTCTTT
NA	TRBD1	TRBV10-2	TRBJ1-5	CASSGTGEGQPQHF	TGCGCCAGCAGTGGGACAGGGGAGGGGCAGCCCCAGCATTTT
NA	NA	TRBV6-5	TRBJ1-2	CASSYLDRGGDNGYTF	TGTGCCAGCAGTTACTTGGATAGGGGGGGCGATAATGGCTACACCTTC
once	NA	TRBV5-1	TRBJ2-3	CASSSQDRTRDTQYF	TGCGCCAGCAGCTCCCAGGACAGAACTAGGGATACGCAGTATTTT
once	TRBD1	TRBV27	TRBJ1-4	CASRTGGSGFREKLFF	TGTGCCAGTAGGACAGGGGGTTCGGGTTTTCGTGAAAAACTGTTTTTT
NA	NA	TRBV27	TRBJ1-4	CASSARQAPNEKLFF	TGTGCCAGCAGTGCCAGACAGGCCCCTAATGAAAAACTGTTTTTT
NA	TRBD2	TRBV10-2	TRBJ2-1	CASILAGSYNEQFF	TGCGCCAGCATACTAGCGGGGAGCTACAATGAGCAGTTCTTC
NA	NA	TRBV28	TRBJ1-1	CASSPLTGGRLPEAFF	TGTGCCAGCAGCCCCCTCACCGGGGGGCGCTTACCTGAAGCTTTCTTT
once	NA	TRBV15	TRBJ1-5	CATSRDVSGNQPQHF	TGTGCCACCAGCAGAGATGTAAGCGGGAATCAGCCCCAGCATTTT
NA	TRBD1	TRBV19	TRBJ1-4	CASSFAQGARGEKLFF	TGTGCCAGTAGTTTTGCCCAGGGGGCGAGGGGTGAAAAACTGTTTTTT
NA	NA	TRBV18	TRBJ2-2	CASSLDSTGELFF	TGTGCCAGCTCGCTCGACTCGACCGGGGAGCTGTTTTTT
NA	NA	TRBV6-6	TRBJ1-5	CASSSRDYNQPQHF	TGTGCCAGCAGTTCCCGGGACTACAATCAGCCCCAGCATTTT
once	TRBD2	TRBV7-6	TRBJ2-1	CASSSLAGGPRYEQFF	TGTGCCAGCAGCTCTTTAGCGGGGGGGCCAAGGTATGAGCAGTTCTTC
NA	NA	TRBV19	TRBJ1-2	CASSIGQGYGYTF	TGTGCCAGTAGTATAGGCCAGGGCTATGGCTACACCTTC
NA	TRBD2	TRBV7-2	TRBJ2-7	CASSRLAGGTYEQYF	TGTGCCAGCAGCCGATTAGCGGGGGGAACCTACGAGCAGTACTTC
NA	NA	TRBV13	TRBJ2-1	CASRTHRAEQFF	TGTGCCAGCAGGACTCACAGGGCCGAGCAGTTCTTC
NA	NA	TRBV21-1	TRBJ1-6	CASSKVRQRSSYNSPLHF	TGTGCCAGCAGCAAAGTGAGACAGAGGAGCTCCTATAATTCACCCCTCCACTTT
NA	TRBD1	TRBV15	TRBJ1-2	CATSRGGTGGGYTF	TGTGCCACCAGCAGAGGTGGCACAGGGGGTGGCTACACCTTC
NA	TRBD2	TRBV10-2	TRBJ2-7	CASLYASGVPYEQYF	TGCGCCAGCCTCTACGCTAGCGGGGTTCCCTACGAGCAGTACTTC
once	NA	TRBV6-6	TRBJ1-5	CASRLREYSNQPQHF	TGTGCCAGCAGGCTCCGAGAATATAGCAATCAGCCCCAGCATTTT
few	TRBD1	TRBV5-1	TRBJ2-2	CASSSSGTVNTGELFF	TGCGCCAGCAGCTCTTCCGGGACAGTGAACACCGGGGAGCTGTTTTTT
NA	NA	TRBV6-6	TRBJ2-2	CASRQDYANTGELFF	TGTGCCAGCAGGCAGGACTACGCGAACACCGGGGAGCTGTTTTTT
few	NA	TRBV19	TRBJ1-2	CASSRAGGAYGYTF	TGTGCCAGTAGTAGGGCGGGGGGCGCTTATGGCTACACCTTC
NA	NA	TRBV10-3	TRBJ2-7	CAMAKGAGEQYF	TGTGCCATGGCAAAGGGTGCGGGCGAGCAGTACTTC
few	TRBD1	TRBV7-9	TRBJ1-1	CSSSRQGTEAFF	TGTTCCAGCAGCAGACAGGGAACTGAAGCTTTCTTT
few	NA	TRBV29-1	TRBJ2-3	CSVDRRGSTDTQYF	TGCAGCGTTGATCGGCGGGGAAGCACAGATACGCAGTATTTT
NA	NA	TRBV2	TRBJ1-1	CATIISRGNTEAFF	TGTGCCACCATAATATCTCGGGGGAACACTGAAGCTTTCTTT
NA	TRBD1	TRBV7-2	TRBJ1-3	CASSIGPGGTGNTIYF	TGTGCCAGCAGCATAGGACCAGGGGGTACTGGAAACACCATATATTTT
few	NA	TRBV19	TRBJ2-3	CASTSRRQTDTQYF	TGTGCCAGTACCTCCAGGAGGCAGACAGATACGCAGTATTTT
NA	NA	TRBV9	TRBJ2-1	CASSVALANEQFF	TGTGCCAGCAGCGTAGCACTAGCCAATGAGCAGTTCTTC
NA	NA	TRBV7-6	TRBJ1-1	CASSLAGGRETEAFF	TGTGCCAGCAGCTTAGCGGGAGGGAGGGAGACTGAAGCTTTCTTT
NA	NA	TRBV7-2	TRBJ2-7	CASSARTVKGGVDRYEQYF	TGTGCCAGCAGCGCCCGGACAGTTAAAGGGGGGGTTGACCGCTACGAGCAGTACTTC
NA	TRBD1	TRBV25-1	TRBJ1-2	CASSADRGRDYGYTF	TGTGCCAGCAGTGCGGACAGGGGGCGAGACTATGGCTACACCTTC
NA	NA	TRBV7-2	TRBJ1-3	CASSLASGKFAGISGNTIYF	TGTGCCAGCAGCTTAGCGTCAGGGAAGTTTGCCGGCATCTCTGGAAACACCATATATTTT
NA	NA	TRBV6-6	TRBJ2-5	CASSYLSGGSETQYF	TGTGCCAGCAGTTACCTTTCCGGCGGGTCAGAGACCCAGTACTTC
NA	TRBD2	TRBV6-4	TRBJ2-1	CASSYLSGGADEQFF	TGTGCCAGCAGTTATCTTAGCGGGGGGGCCGATGAGCAGTTCTTC
NA	NA	TRBV28	TRBJ1-2	CASSQQALGGYTF	TGTGCCAGCAGTCAACAGGCCTTAGGAGGCTACACCTTC